The clone carrying this T cell receptor (beta chain) was picked up one time. Antigen unknown. Unmatched junction bases numbered 13, after V lost 4 bases and J lost 1 base. This CDR3 spans 17 amino acids. Germline V lookup: CDR1 SGHRS, CDR2 YFSETQ. These data originate in a study of T cell responses to AZD1222 COVID-19 vaccine. Notes on the study in general: Donors in the cohort were predominantly white British and more often female, and clonal diversity was possibly underestimated. Repertoires were collected only later (after the peak T cell response had occurred). At baseline, just a handful of AZD1222 recipients tested seropositive.

Assay: immunoSEQ multiplex PCR; the TCRdb copy retains only in-frame clones and omits some. The sample holds roughly 150,000 clones, about 91% seen once. The sample in question was peripheral blood, obtained on day 0 of AZD1222 vaccination. This receptor was taken from an adult in good health. V and J are TRBV5-1 and TRBJ1-1, with 7 nucleotides matching TRBD1. The CDR3 here is CASSASPRPGGNTEAFF. CDR3 DNA: TGCGCCAGCAGCGCTAGCCCCAGGCCAGGGGGGAACACTGAAGCTTTCTTT.